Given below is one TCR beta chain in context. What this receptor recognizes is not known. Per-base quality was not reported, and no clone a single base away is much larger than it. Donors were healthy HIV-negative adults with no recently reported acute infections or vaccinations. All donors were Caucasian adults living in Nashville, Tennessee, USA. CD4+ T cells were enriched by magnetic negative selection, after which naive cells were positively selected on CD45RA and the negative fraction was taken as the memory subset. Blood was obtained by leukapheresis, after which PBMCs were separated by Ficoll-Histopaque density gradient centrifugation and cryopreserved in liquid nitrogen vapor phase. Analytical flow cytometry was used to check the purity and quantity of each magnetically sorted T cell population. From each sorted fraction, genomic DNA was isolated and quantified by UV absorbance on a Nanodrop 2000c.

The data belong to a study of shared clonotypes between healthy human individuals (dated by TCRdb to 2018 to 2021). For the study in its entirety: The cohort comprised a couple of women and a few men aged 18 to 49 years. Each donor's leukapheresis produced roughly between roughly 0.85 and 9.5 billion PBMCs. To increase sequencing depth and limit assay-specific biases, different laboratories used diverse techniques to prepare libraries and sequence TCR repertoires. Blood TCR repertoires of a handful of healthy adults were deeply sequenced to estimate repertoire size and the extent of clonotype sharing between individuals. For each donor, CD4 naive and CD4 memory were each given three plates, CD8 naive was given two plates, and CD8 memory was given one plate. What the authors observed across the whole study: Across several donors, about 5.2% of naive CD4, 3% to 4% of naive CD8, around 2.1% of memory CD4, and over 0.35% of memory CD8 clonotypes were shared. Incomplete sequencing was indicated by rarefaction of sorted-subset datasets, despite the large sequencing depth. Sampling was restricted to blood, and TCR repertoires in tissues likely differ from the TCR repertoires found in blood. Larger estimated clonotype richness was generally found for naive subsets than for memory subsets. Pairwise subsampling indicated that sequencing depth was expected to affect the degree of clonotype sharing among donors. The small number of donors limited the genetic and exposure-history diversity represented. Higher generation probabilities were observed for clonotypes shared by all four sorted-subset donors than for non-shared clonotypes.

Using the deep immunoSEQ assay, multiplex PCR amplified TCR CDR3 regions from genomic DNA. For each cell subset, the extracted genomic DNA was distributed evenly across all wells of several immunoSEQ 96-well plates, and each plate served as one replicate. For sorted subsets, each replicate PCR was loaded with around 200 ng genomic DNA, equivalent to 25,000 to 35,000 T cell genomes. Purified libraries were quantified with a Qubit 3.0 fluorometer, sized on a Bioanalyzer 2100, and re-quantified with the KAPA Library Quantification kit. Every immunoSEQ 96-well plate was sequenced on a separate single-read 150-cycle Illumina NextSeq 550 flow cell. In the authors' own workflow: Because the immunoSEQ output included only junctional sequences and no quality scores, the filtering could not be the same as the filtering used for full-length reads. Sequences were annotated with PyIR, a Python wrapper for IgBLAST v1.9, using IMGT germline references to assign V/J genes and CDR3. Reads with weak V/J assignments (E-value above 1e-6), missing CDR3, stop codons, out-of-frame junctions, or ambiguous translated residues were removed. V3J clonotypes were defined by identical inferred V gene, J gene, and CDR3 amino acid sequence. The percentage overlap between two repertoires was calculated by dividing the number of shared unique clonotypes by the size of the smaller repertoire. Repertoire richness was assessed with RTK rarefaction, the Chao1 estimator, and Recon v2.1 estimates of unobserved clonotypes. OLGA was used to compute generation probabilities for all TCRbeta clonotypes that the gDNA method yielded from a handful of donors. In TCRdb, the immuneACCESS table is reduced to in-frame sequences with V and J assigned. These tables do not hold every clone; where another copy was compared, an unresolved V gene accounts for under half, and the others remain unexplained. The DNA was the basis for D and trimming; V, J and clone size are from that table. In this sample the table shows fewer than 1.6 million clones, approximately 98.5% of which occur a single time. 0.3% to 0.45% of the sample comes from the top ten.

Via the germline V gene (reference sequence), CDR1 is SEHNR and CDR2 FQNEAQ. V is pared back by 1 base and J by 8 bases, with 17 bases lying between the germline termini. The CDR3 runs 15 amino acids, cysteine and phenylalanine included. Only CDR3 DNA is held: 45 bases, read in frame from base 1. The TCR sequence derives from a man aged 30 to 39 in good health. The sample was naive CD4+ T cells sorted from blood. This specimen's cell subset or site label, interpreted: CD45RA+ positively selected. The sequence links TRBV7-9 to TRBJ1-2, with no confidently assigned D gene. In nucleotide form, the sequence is TGTGCCAGCAGCTTAGATGAGATCGGCCTAGGGGGCTACACCTTC. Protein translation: CASSLDEIGLGGYTF.